This T cell receptor (beta chain) emerged from a study of T-cell reconstitution after alpha-beta-depleted transplantation in children. Unique molecular identifiers featured in how the TCRbeta library was prepared. TCRdb independently ran MiXCR on the PCR reads; one entry per CDR3 protein. Here the sample spans about 500,000 distinct CDR3 sequences, 32% being singletons. CDR1 and CDR2 from the germline V gene are SGHRS and YFSETQ. The V gene lost 2 bases and the J gene lost 6 bases, with 12 bases spanning the gap. The CDR3 runs 13 residues. V and J are TRBV5-1 and TRBJ2-7; D is unclear. The sample consisted of PBMCs from the stem cell graft donor, taken from the stem cell graft. This TCR was recovered from a human donor who donated a stem cell graft to a child with aplastic anemia. CDR3 loop: CASSFHGVGEQYF. CDR3 sequence (DNA): TGCGCCAGCAGCTTCCACGGTGTGGGCGAGCAGTACTTC.